One T cell receptor (beta chain) is described in this entry. Treatment-naive patients with stable or active relapsing-remitting disease served as multiple sclerosis controls. CDR1 and CDR2 from the germline V gene are GTSNPN and SVGIG (reference sequence). The CDR3 is made up of 14 amino acids. The V gene lost 0 bases and the J gene lost 1 base, with 8 bases spanning the gap. These data originate in a study of CD8 T cells in Susac syndrome. Random hexamers were used to reverse transcribe the RNA input (about 0.45 to 1 ug). A multiplex approach, immunoSEQ multiplex PCR, amplified TCR beta CDR3 across 54 Vbeta and 13 Jbeta. TCRdb fed the immunoSEQ multiplex PCR reads into MiXCR, producing one record per CDR3 protein. The repertoire has 250,000 to 300,000 distinct CDR3 sequences, approximately 89% of them found once; the top ten carry more than 0.15%.

The sequence derives from a human donor with multiple sclerosis. The chain combines TRBV30 with TRBJ2-3; D is unclear. The sample comprised CD8+ T cells from PBMCs. Here the CDR3 reads CAWSVGRGTDTQYF. CDR3 in DNA: TGTGCCTGGAGTGTAGGACGGGGCACAGATACGCAGTATTTT.